These T cell receptor beta chains were read from a single sample in a study of T cells in Graves' hyperthyroidism and ophthalmopathy. TCRdb reprocessed the multiplex PCR reads with MiXCR, giving one entry per CDR3 protein. Of 480,000 or so distinct CDR3 sequences in the sample, 46% were seen once. Material for sequencing was peripheral blood or thyroid tissue (not recorded which). These receptor sequences come from an adult woman with Graves' disease, either hyperthyroidism or ophthalmopathy (not recorded which). CDR3s include the opening cysteine and the closing phenylalanine or tryptophan. D genes are given only for firm matches. Some rows have no size entry. The others give once, few or many, or a class for an expanded clone.

v_call: TRBV24-1
d_call: .
j_call: TRBJ1-6
clone_size: .
cdr3_aa: CATSAPGSGSPLHF
cdr3_nt: TGTGCCACCAGTGCACCCGGCTCGGGTTCACCCCTCCACTTT

v_call: TRBV24-1
d_call: .
j_call: TRBJ1-4
clone_size: .
cdr3_aa: CATSDSAGARGEKLFF
cdr3_nt: TGTGCCACCAGTGATTCGGCAGGGGCGCGAGGTGAAAAACTGTTTTTT

v_call: TRBV12-3/TRBV12-4
d_call: .
j_call: TRBJ2-6
clone_size: few
cdr3_aa: CASSPRWSGANVLTF
cdr3_nt: TGTGCCAGCAGCCCCCGGTGGTCTGGGGCCAACGTCCTGACTTTC

v_call: TRBV27
d_call: .
j_call: TRBJ1-5
clone_size: .
cdr3_aa: CASSPMTNQPQHF
cdr3_nt: TGTGCCAGCAGTCCAATGACCAATCAGCCCCAGCATTTT

v_call: TRBV2
d_call: TRBD1
j_call: TRBJ1-5
clone_size: .
cdr3_aa: CASRVELQGNQPQHF
cdr3_nt: TGTGCCAGCAGAGTAGAGTTACAGGGGAATCAGCCCCAGCATTTT

v_call: TRBV7-9
d_call: .
j_call: TRBJ1-3
clone_size: many
cdr3_aa: CASSLLATLGNTIYF
cdr3_nt: TGTGCCAGCAGCTTATTAGCCACCTTAGGAAACACCATATATTTT

v_call: TRBV7-3
d_call: .
j_call: TRBJ1-5
clone_size: .
cdr3_aa: CASSSSQGSKHF
cdr3_nt: TGTGCCAGCAGCTCGAGCCAGGGCAGTAAGCATTTT

v_call: TRBV3-1
d_call: .
j_call: TRBJ1-2
clone_size: many
cdr3_aa: CASSQAGGIHGYTF
cdr3_nt: TGTGCCAGCAGCCAAGCTGGGGGGATACATGGCTACACCTTC

v_call: TRBV20-1
d_call: .
j_call: TRBJ2-7
clone_size: many
cdr3_aa: CSARDLASSYSYEQYF
cdr3_nt: TGCAGTGCTAGAGATCTTGCTAGCTCCTACTCCTACGAGCAGTACTTC

v_call: TRBV10-2
d_call: .
j_call: TRBJ1-5
clone_size: few
cdr3_aa: CASSERLSNQPQHF
cdr3_nt: TGCGCCAGCAGTGAGAGACTGAGCAATCAGCCCCAGCATTTT

v_call: TRBV9
d_call: .
j_call: TRBJ1-2
clone_size: .
cdr3_aa: CASSTGTTHGYTF
cdr3_nt: TGTGCCAGCAGCACCGGGACGACGCATGGCTACACCTTC

v_call: TRBV20-1
d_call: .
j_call: TRBJ2-7
clone_size: few
cdr3_aa: CSARSSGALSFYEQYF
cdr3_nt: TGCAGTGCTAGATCGTCGGGGGCCCTTTCGTTCTACGAGCAGTACTTC

v_call: TRBV2
d_call: .
j_call: TRBJ1-2
clone_size: few
cdr3_aa: CASTENPWDGYTF
cdr3_nt: TGTGCCAGCACGGAAAATCCGTGGGATGGCTACACCTTC

v_call: TRBV15
d_call: .
j_call: TRBJ1-1
clone_size: many
cdr3_aa: CATSREGTEAFF
cdr3_nt: TGTGCCACCAGCAGAGAGGGGACTGAAGCTTTCTTT

v_call: TRBV4-1
d_call: TRBD1
j_call: TRBJ1-1
clone_size: many
cdr3_aa: CASSLKTGGDTEAFF
cdr3_nt: TGCGCCAGCAGCCTCAAGACAGGGGGGGACACTGAAGCTTTCTTT

v_call: TRBV27
d_call: .
j_call: TRBJ1-1
clone_size: many
cdr3_aa: CASSSPGNTEAFF
cdr3_nt: TGTGCCAGCAGTTCTCCTGGAAACACTGAAGCTTTCTTT

v_call: TRBV5-1
d_call: .
j_call: TRBJ1-5
clone_size: .
cdr3_aa: CASSLELGEQPQHF
cdr3_nt: TGCGCCAGCAGCTTGGAGTTGGGTGAACAGCCCCAGCATTTT

v_call: TRBV4-1
d_call: .
j_call: TRBJ1-3
clone_size: .
cdr3_aa: CASSQLGSRSGNTIYF
cdr3_nt: TGCGCCAGCAGCCAATTGGGCTCACGATCTGGAAACACCATATATTTT

v_call: TRBV19
d_call: TRBD1
j_call: TRBJ1-5
clone_size: many
cdr3_aa: CASSSPGTGYPQHF
cdr3_nt: TGTGCCAGTAGTAGTCCCGGGACAGGGTACCCCCAGCATTTT

v_call: TRBV15
d_call: .
j_call: TRBJ1-4
clone_size: .
cdr3_aa: CATSREPSAKLFF
cdr3_nt: TGTGCCACCAGCAGAGAGCCGTCGGCGAAACTGTTTTTT

v_call: TRBV29-1
d_call: TRBD1
j_call: TRBJ2-6
clone_size: .
cdr3_aa: CSAGQGPGANVLTF
cdr3_nt: TGCAGCGCTGGACAGGGGCCTGGGGCCAACGTCCTGACTTTC

v_call: TRBV4-1
d_call: .
j_call: TRBJ1-6
clone_size: few
cdr3_aa: CASSQRALSIGNSPLHF
cdr3_nt: TGCGCCAGCAGCCAAAGGGCCCTATCGATAGGGAATTCACCCCTCCACTTT

v_call: TRBV2
d_call: .
j_call: TRBJ2-7
clone_size: many
cdr3_aa: CASSVVEQYF
cdr3_nt: TGTGCCAGCAGTGTCGTTGAGCAGTACTTC

v_call: TRBV2
d_call: .
j_call: TRBJ1-2
clone_size: few
cdr3_aa: CASQEGPGGHYGYTF
cdr3_nt: TGTGCCAGCCAAGAGGGGCCAGGAGGGCACTATGGCTACACCTTC

v_call: TRBV7-8
d_call: .
j_call: TRBJ1-2
clone_size: few
cdr3_aa: CASSLGPLGGYTF
cdr3_nt: TGTGCCAGCAGCTTAGGTCCATTGGGTGGCTACACCTTC

v_call: TRBV10-2
d_call: .
j_call: TRBJ2-3
clone_size: .
cdr3_aa: CASGPLSGLGDTQYF
cdr3_nt: TGCGCCAGCGGCCCCCTTTCAGGCCTGGGAGATACGCAGTATTTT

v_call: TRBV7-2
d_call: .
j_call: TRBJ1-1
clone_size: .
cdr3_aa: CASSLNSEGAEAFF
cdr3_nt: TGTGCCAGCAGCTTGAATTCTGAGGGGGCTGAAGCTTTCTTT

v_call: TRBV27
d_call: .
j_call: TRBJ1-2
clone_size: many
cdr3_aa: CASRGGNGYTF
cdr3_nt: TGTGCCAGCAGGGGGGGGAATGGCTACACCTTC

v_call: TRBV28
d_call: .
j_call: TRBJ2-2
clone_size: .
cdr3_aa: CASSSQGELFF
cdr3_nt: TGTGCCAGCTCGTCCCAAGGGGAGCTGTTTTTT

v_call: TRBV6-4
d_call: .
j_call: TRBJ1-2
clone_size: few
cdr3_aa: CATRRETYGYTF
cdr3_nt: TGTGCCACCCGGAGGGAGACCTATGGCTACACCTTC

v_call: TRBV20-1
d_call: .
j_call: TRBJ1-4
clone_size: many
cdr3_aa: CSAQELNREKLFF
cdr3_nt: TGCAGTGCTCAGGAGCTCAATCGGGAAAAACTGTTTTTT

v_call: TRBV10-2
d_call: .
j_call: TRBJ1-5
clone_size: .
cdr3_aa: CASSGTAQPQHF
cdr3_nt: TGCGCCAGCAGTGGGACAGCTCAGCCCCAGCATTTT

v_call: TRBV19
d_call: TRBD1
j_call: TRBJ1-1
clone_size: many
cdr3_aa: CASTNRGHMNTEAFF
cdr3_nt: TGTGCCAGTACGAACAGGGGCCATATGAACACTGAAGCTTTCTTT

v_call: TRBV2
d_call: TRBD2
j_call: TRBJ2-2
clone_size: .
cdr3_aa: CASNMGLAGVAGELFF
cdr3_nt: TGTGCCAGCAATATGGGACTAGCGGGAGTGGCCGGGGAGCTGTTTTTT

v_call: TRBV2
d_call: .
j_call: TRBJ2-7
clone_size: .
cdr3_aa: CASKGDAYEQYF
cdr3_nt: TGTGCCAGCAAGGGGGACGCCTACGAGCAGTACTTC

v_call: TRBV7-9
d_call: .
j_call: TRBJ2-5
clone_size: .
cdr3_aa: CASSLGREYAETQYF
cdr3_nt: TGTGCCAGCAGCTTGGGCAGGGAGTACGCAGAGACCCAGTACTTC

v_call: TRBV6-2/TRBV6-3
d_call: .
j_call: TRBJ1-5
clone_size: many
cdr3_aa: CASSYSGQSNQPQHF
cdr3_nt: TGTGCCAGCAGTTACAGCGGACAGAGCAATCAGCCCCAGCATTTT

v_call: TRBV12-3/TRBV12-4
d_call: .
j_call: TRBJ2-7
clone_size: .
cdr3_aa: CASTISGYEQYF
cdr3_nt: TGTGCCAGCACTATTAGCGGATACGAGCAGTACTTC

v_call: TRBV5-5
d_call: .
j_call: TRBJ1-1
clone_size: many
cdr3_aa: CASGLRGENTEAFF
cdr3_nt: TGTGCCAGCGGTCTCCGGGGAGAAAACACTGAAGCTTTCTTT

v_call: TRBV20-1
d_call: .
j_call: TRBJ2-5
clone_size: .
cdr3_aa: CSARDSMFQETQYF
cdr3_nt: TGCAGTGCTAGAGATAGTATGTTTCAAGAGACCCAGTACTTC

v_call: TRBV2
d_call: TRBD2
j_call: TRBJ2-7
clone_size: .
cdr3_aa: CASSGTSGRISYEQYF
cdr3_nt: TGTGCCAGCAGTGGTACTAGCGGGAGGATCTCCTACGAGCAGTACTTC

v_call: TRBV10-3
d_call: .
j_call: TRBJ2-7
clone_size: .
cdr3_aa: CAINEGSHYEQYF
cdr3_nt: TGTGCCATCAATGAAGGGTCCCACTACGAGCAGTACTTC

v_call: TRBV28
d_call: TRBD1
j_call: TRBJ2-2
clone_size: .
cdr3_aa: CASSATGRELFF
cdr3_nt: TGTGCCAGCAGTGCGACAGGGCGGGAGCTGTTTTTT

v_call: TRBV7-9
d_call: TRBD1
j_call: TRBJ1-2
clone_size: .
cdr3_aa: CASSPRDRGFYGYTF
cdr3_nt: TGTGCCAGCAGTCCCCGGGACAGGGGGTTCTATGGCTACACCTTC

v_call: TRBV29-1
d_call: .
j_call: TRBJ2-6
clone_size: many
cdr3_aa: CSVGGVSGANVLTF
cdr3_nt: TGCAGCGTTGGGGGGGTCTCTGGGGCCAACGTCCTGACTTTC

v_call: TRBV7-2
d_call: .
j_call: TRBJ1-1
clone_size: many
cdr3_aa: CASSAEAGTEAFF
cdr3_nt: TGTGCCAGCAGCGCCGAGGCAGGGACTGAAGCTTTCTTT

v_call: TRBV20-1
d_call: .
j_call: TRBJ1-4
clone_size: .
cdr3_aa: CSARDQGHGKLFF
cdr3_nt: TGCAGTGCTAGAGATCAGGGCCATGGAAAACTGTTTTTT

v_call: TRBV20-1
d_call: .
j_call: TRBJ1-6
clone_size: .
cdr3_aa: CSAGVIGGSPLHF
cdr3_nt: TGCAGTGCCGGGGTGATTGGAGGTTCACCCCTCCACTTT

v_call: TRBV18
d_call: .
j_call: TRBJ1-5
clone_size: few
cdr3_aa: CASSPDGGQPQHF
cdr3_nt: TGTGCCAGCTCCCCGGACGGGGGTCAGCCCCAGCATTTT

v_call: TRBV13
d_call: .
j_call: TRBJ2-7
clone_size: .
cdr3_aa: CASSLALGYYEQYF
cdr3_nt: TGTGCCAGCAGCTTAGCTTTAGGGTATTACGAGCAGTACTTC

v_call: TRBV7-8
d_call: TRBD2
j_call: TRBJ2-5
clone_size: few
cdr3_aa: CASSTSVETQYF
cdr3_nt: TGTGCCAGCAGCACTAGCGTGGAGACCCAGTACTTC